These 22 T cell receptor beta chains were sequenced from one sample in a study of T cells in women clearing cervical HPV infection. Clones were read by immunoSEQ multiplex PCR, and TCRdb kept only the in-frame ones, dropping some. Its listing shows 30,000 to 35,000 clones. Sequencing was carried out using blood buffy coat. The receptor set was obtained from a woman aged 18 to 75 with a cervical HPV16 infection that either progressed to CIN3+ or cleared (not recorded which).

As regards this clone: The sequence runs out 3 residues before the end of the CDR3; the remainder is reconstructed from the germline J gene. The chain has TRBV6-2 or TRBV6-3 and TRBJ2-3; 7 bases fit TRBD1. This CDR3 is built from 17 residues. CDR1 MNHEY and CDR2 SVGEGT come from the germline V gene. The V segment lost 4 bases and the J segment 4 bases; nucleotides outside the gene matches: 14. CDR3 in amino acids: CASSLVSPWQGADTQYF. Incomplete CDR3 DNA: TGTGCCAGCAGTTTAGTTTCGCCCTGGCAGGGGGCAGATACG.

Measured by frequency, this clone is medium-sized (0.01 to 0.1%). The read ends 3 residues early relative to the CDR3; the germline J gene fills the gap. V and J are TRBV2 and TRBJ2-3, with a possible D match to TRBD1 (6 bases). Germline CDR1 is SNHLY and CDR2 is FYNNEI. Trimming stripped 11 bases from V and 2 bases from J, with 14 bases between. The CDR3 loop spans 13 amino acids. The part of the CDR3 DNA that was read is TGTGCCGGCCGGACAGAAAACACAGATACG. Its translation: CAGRTENTDT. The entire CDR3 protein is CAGRTENTDTQYF.

As regards this clone: The read gets to within 3 residues of the CDR3 end, and the germline J gene fills in the rest. The gene calls are TRBV2 and TRBJ1-2; 12 bases map to TRBD1. The CDR3 consists of 17 residues. Germline CDR1 reads SNHLY; CDR2 reads FYNNEI. Trimming took 6 bases from V and 0 from J; bases not matched to a gene: 8. The CDR3 DNA, read in part, is TGTGCCAGCAGGGCCCGGGACAGGGGGCTAGCTAACTATGGC. It specifies CASRARDRGLANYG. The CDR3 in full is CASRARDRGLANYGYTF.

Concerning this clone itself: From the germline J gene comes the end of the CDR3, since the read stops 3 residues before it. The chain combines TRBV10-3 with TRBJ1-5; 9 nucleotides line up with TRBD1. J gave up 7 bases and V 6 bases, and 7 bases lay outside the gene matches. Looked up from germline, CDR1 is ENHRY and CDR2 is SYGVKD. The CDR3 is 14 residues long. The CDR3 sequence: CAIRGTGTEQPQHF. The part of the CDR3 DNA that was read is TGTGCCATCAGGGGGACAGGGACGGAACAGCCC.

A word on this clone: The CDR3 end lies 3 residues beyond the end of the read and is filled in from the germline J gene. This sample includes further DNA sequences coding for the same CDR3. This chain uses TRBV5-1 with TRBJ2-7; 7 positions match TRBD1. J lost 5 bases, V lost 4 bases, and 3 bases had no gene match. The CDR3 is 12 amino acids. Germline lookup yields CDR1 SGHRS and CDR2 YFSETQ. The CDR3 DNA, read in part, is TGCGCCAGCAGCGCCGACAGGGACGAG. Protein: CASSADRDE. The complete CDR3 reads CASSADRDEQYF.

CDR3 protein: CASSYSGLAATDTQYF. CDR3 bases read: TGTGCCAGCAGTTACTCCGGACTAGCGGCCACAGATACG. The V gene is TRBV6-2 or TRBV6-3, the J gene TRBJ2-3, with 10 bases matching TRBD2. Read sequence stops 3 residues before the CDR3 end, and the germline J gene provides the missing end. The CDR3 consists of 16 residues. Germline lookup yields CDR1 MNHEY and CDR2 SVGEGT. The V segment lost 0 bases and the J segment 2 bases; nucleotides outside the gene matches: 2.

Concerning this clone itself: The read gets to within 3 residues of the CDR3 end, and the germline J gene fills in the rest. The genes are TRBV7-9 and TRBJ1-2, with D unclear. This CDR3 has 15 amino acids. Germline V gives CDR1 SEHNR, CDR2 FQNEAQ (reference sequence). Trimming left V 1 base short and J 4 bases short, with 13 bases between. The covered CDR3 bases are TGTGCCAGCAGCTTAGGTTTGGGCAGCTCCTATGGC. This gives the protein CASSLGLGSSYG. The whole CDR3 is CASSLGLGSSYGYTF.

Of note for this clone: The observed sequence ends 3 residues before the CDR3 terminus, with the missing tail filled in from the germline J gene. This chain links TRBV18 with TRBJ1-1, with D possibly TRBD1 on 5 matching bases. V was shortened by 5 bases and J by 5 bases, with 9 bases between the two germline ends. This CDR3 has 12 amino acids. CDR1 and CDR2 from the germline V gene are KGHSH and LQKENI. CDR3: CASSRRTTEAFF. The sequenced CDR3 bases are TGTGCCAGCTCAAGGCGGACAACTGAA.

Worth noting for this clone: The missing CDR3 end, 3 residues past where the read stops, is filled in from the germline J gene. The V call is TRBV20-1, the J call TRBJ2-5; D call uncertain. The CDR3 consists of 16 residues. The V gene's germline CDR1 is DFQATT and CDR2 SNEGSKA (reference sequence). With 0 bases removed from V and 3 bases from J, the gap between germline ends came to 17 bases. The DNA read from the CDR3 is TGCAGTGCTAGAGATCGGGTTCGAGGTTCGAAAGAGACC. The encoded protein is CSARDRVRGSKET. From start to end, the CDR3 is CSARDRVRGSKETQYF.

Turning to this clone: The read terminates 3 residues ahead of where the CDR3 ends, so the germline J gene completes it. The V gene is TRBV29-1, the J gene TRBJ1-1; D not resolved. The ends were cut back, 4 bases at V and 4 bases at J, with 10 bases in the middle. Germline CDR1 is SQVTM and CDR2 is ANQGSEA. The CDR3 covers 12 residues. The CDR3 sequence is CSVVRGITEAFF. The CDR3 DNA, read in part, is TGCAGCGTTGTAAGAGGTATCACTGAA.

Comments on this clone: The read comes to an end 3 residues before the CDR3 does, leaving the germline J gene to fill in the end. The chain has TRBV2 and TRBJ1-6; possible D gene TRBD1, 6 bases. Trimming took off 4 bases at V and 5 bases at J, with 15 bases between the two ends. CDR1 is SNHLY and CDR2 is FYNNEI in the germline V gene. The CDR3 sequence is 16 residues long. The CDR3 here is CASSAEDSRNNSPLHF. The sequenced part of the CDR3 DNA is TGTGCCAGCAGTGCCGAGGACAGCAGAAATAATTCACCC.

About this clone: The DNA ends 3 residues before the CDR3 does, and the rest of the CDR3 is filled in from the germline J gene. V and J are TRBV7-9 and TRBJ1-1; maybe TRBD1 (6 bases). The CDR3 contains 15 residues. V lost 5 bases and J lost 2, with 15 bases in between. The germline V gene encodes CDR1 SEHNR and CDR2 FQNEAQ (reference sequence). CDR3 DNA (partial): TGTGCCAGCAGCGAAGGGGACACCCCAAACACTGAA. It encodes CASSEGDTPNTE. The full CDR3 sequence reads CASSEGDTPNTEAFF.

Turning to this clone: The missing CDR3 end, 3 residues past where the read stops, is filled in from the germline J gene. V and J are TRBV7-2 and TRBJ2-7, with D perhaps matching TRBD2 (6 bases). The germline CDR1 and CDR2 sequences are SGHTA and FQGNSA. The germline V and J ends were trimmed by 4 bases and 0 bases, with 10 bases remaining between them. The CDR3 length is 14 residues. CDR3 in amino acids: CASSYRTNSYEQYF. The covered CDR3 bases are TGTGCCAGCAGCTATAGGACTAACTCCTACGAG.

In the case of this clone: Read data end 3 residues before the CDR3 end; the end is taken from the germline J gene. The V gene is TRBV19, the J gene TRBJ2-7; a weak D match, TRBD2 (5 bases). V lost 4 bases and J lost 4, with 5 bases in between. Germline CDR1 and CDR2: LNHDA and SQIVND (reference sequence). There are 11 residues in the CDR3. The CDR3 loop is CASSSGYEQYF. The sequenced CDR3 bases are TGTGCCAGTAGTAGCGGGTACGAG.

Comment on this clone: The junction departs from germline at one end; a sequencing error may be responsible. The read ends 3 residues early relative to the CDR3; the germline J gene fills the gap. The genes are TRBV4-2 and TRBJ1-4, with a possible D match to TRBD1 (6 bases). CDR1 and CDR2 (germline): LGHNA, YNFKEQ. CDR3 length: 13 amino acids. The CDR3 DNA, read in part, is TGCGCCAGCAGCCAAGAACAGGGTGAAAAA. Residues: CASSQEQGEK. The whole CDR3 sequence reads CASSQEQGEKLFF.

Remarks on this clone: The read ends 3 residues before the CDR3 terminus; that terminus is restored from the germline J gene. The chain links TRBV14 to TRBJ1-4, with 9 bases identical to TRBD1. V shed 7 bases and J 4 bases; nucleotides not matched to a gene: 4. In germline, CDR1 is SGHDN, CDR2 FVKESK. The CDR3 has 14 amino acids. This chain's CDR3 is CASKQTGGNEKLFF. The part of the CDR3 DNA that was read is TGTGCCAGCAAACAGACAGGGGGTAATGAAAAA.

On this clone itself: With the read ending 3 residues before the CDR3 end, the germline J gene is used to fill in that end. The J gene is TRBJ1-1, the V gene TRBV7-9; 7 bases are a match to TRBD1. The CDR3 covers 13 residues. Germline CDR1 and CDR2: SEHNR and FQNEAQ (reference sequence). Trimming cost V 5 bases and J 3 bases; bases outside gene matches: 3. The sequenced CDR3 bases are TGTGCCAGCAGCCCGGACAGGTACACTGAA. Translation: CASSPDRYTE. The entire CDR3 reads CASSPDRYTEAFF.

Regarding this clone: Sequencing ends 3 residues short of the CDR3 end; the germline J gene provides the rest. This chain joins TRBV19 and TRBJ2-7; 11 bases agree with TRBD1. CDR3 length equals 14 residues. Germline V lookup: CDR1 LNHDA, CDR2 SQIVND (reference sequence). V was clipped by 4 bases and J by 4 bases; unmatched bases: 3. The CDR3 reads CASSSRDRGYEQYF. CDR3 DNA, as far as it was read: TGTGCCAGTAGTAGCCGGGACAGGGGGTACGAG.

Regarding this clone: The germline gene is not matched at one end of the junction; a read error may be the cause. CDR3 bases read: TGTGCCAGCAGCTTCCTGGTGGGGGACACCGAA. Protein sequence: CASSFLVGDTE. In full, the CDR3 is CASSFLVGDTEAFF. This chain uses TRBV7-2 with TRBJ1-1, with D possibly being TRBD1 (6 bases). Read sequence stops 3 residues before the CDR3 end, and the germline J gene provides the missing end. The CDR3 totals 14 residues. Germline CDR1 is SGHTA and CDR2 is FQGNSA.

The chain's CDR3 is CASSSSGRSYNEQFF. Partial CDR3 DNA: TGTGCCAGCAGCTCAAGCGGTCGCTCCTACAATGAG. The rearrangement joins TRBV7-2 to TRBJ2-1, with TRBD2 as a possible D gene (5 bases). The read gets to within 3 residues of the CDR3 end, and the germline J gene fills in the rest. V shed 4 bases and J shed 0 bases, with 10 bases lying between them. Per the germline V gene, CDR1 is SGHTA and CDR2 is FQGNSA. The CDR3 totals 15 residues.

As regards this clone: The read terminates 3 residues before the CDR3 end, so the remaining end is supplied by the germline J gene. The J gene is TRBJ2-7, the V gene TRBV7-2; no firm D call. The V and J ends lost 7 bases and 2 bases respectively, with 6 bases between them. The CDR3 loop spans 11 amino acids. The V gene's germline CDR1 is SGHTA and CDR2 FQGNSA. This CDR3 reads CASTTAYEQYF. CDR3 DNA, as far as it was read: TGTGCCAGCACCACAGCCTACGAG. Looking up the rest from reference TRBV7-2 and TRBJ2-7 gives the full variable domain: GAGVSQSPSNKVTEKGKDVELRCDPISGHTALYWYRQSLGQGLEFLIYFQGNSAPDKSGLPSDRFSAERTGGSVSTLTIQRTQQEDSAVYLCASTTAYEQYFGPGTRLTVT.

For this clone: Coverage ceases 3 residues before the CDR3 finishes, and the germline J gene fills in the end. This chain joins TRBV2 and TRBJ1-4; TRBD1 matches at 7 bases. The V gene end was trimmed by 4 bases and the J gene end by 6 bases; junction bases not matched to a gene: 5. There are 14 residues in the CDR3. Looked up from germline, CDR1 is SNHLY and CDR2 is FYNNEI. CDR3 DNA, as far as it was read: TGTGCCAGCAGTGTCGTAGGGGGCGATGAAAAA. Translated, it gives CASSVVGGDEK. The full CDR3 sequence reads CASSVVGGDEKLFF.